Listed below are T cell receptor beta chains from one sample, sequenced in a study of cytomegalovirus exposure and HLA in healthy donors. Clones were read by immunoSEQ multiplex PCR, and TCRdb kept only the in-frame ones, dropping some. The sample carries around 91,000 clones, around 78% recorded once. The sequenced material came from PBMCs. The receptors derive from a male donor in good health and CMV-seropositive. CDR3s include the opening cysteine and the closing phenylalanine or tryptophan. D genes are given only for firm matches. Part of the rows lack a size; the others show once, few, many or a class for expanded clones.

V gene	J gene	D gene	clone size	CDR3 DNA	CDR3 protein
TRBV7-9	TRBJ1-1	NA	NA	TGTGCCAGCAGCTTCTGGACAGCGAACACTGAAGCTTTCTTT	CASSFWTANTEAFF
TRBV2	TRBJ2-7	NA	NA	TGTGCCAGCAGTTCCCAGGGGCCCTACGAGCAGTACTTC	CASSSQGPYEQYF
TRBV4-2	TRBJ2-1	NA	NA	TGTGCCAGCAGCCAAGATTATGGGGGCCCCCCACACAATGAGCAGTTCTTC	CASSQDYGGPPHNEQFF
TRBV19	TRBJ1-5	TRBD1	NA	TGTGCCAGTAGTATAGATGGACAGGGGGCCAATCAGCCCCAGCATTTT	CASSIDGQGANQPQHF
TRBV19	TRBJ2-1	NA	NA	TGTGCCAGTAGTAGCACAGGGTTGAGTTCCTACAATGAGCAGTTCTTC	CASSSTGLSSYNEQFF
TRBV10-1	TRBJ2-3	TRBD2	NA	TGCGCCAGCAGTGAGTCGCTACTAGCGGGAGTGGAGGATACGCAGTATTTT	CASSESLLAGVEDTQYF
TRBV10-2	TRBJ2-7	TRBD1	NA	TGCGCCAGCATTGGACAGGGGGCCCACGAGCAGTACTTC	CASIGQGAHEQYF
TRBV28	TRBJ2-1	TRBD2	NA	TGTGCCAGCACTACCGCGGGGGGGTTCTACAATGAGCAGTTCTTC	CASTTAGGFYNEQFF
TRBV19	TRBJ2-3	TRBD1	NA	TGTGCCAGTAGTAAGCGGGACAGGGCCGCAGATACGCAGTATTTT	CASSKRDRAADTQYF
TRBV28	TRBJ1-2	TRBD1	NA	TGTGCCAGCAGTTTGTACGAACCAAGCAGGGGGAACTATGGCTACACCTTC	CASSLYEPSRGNYGYTF
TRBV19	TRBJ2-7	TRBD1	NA	TGTGCCAGTAGTATCCCCGGGACAGGGGACTTCTACGAGCAGTACTTC	CASSIPGTGDFYEQYF
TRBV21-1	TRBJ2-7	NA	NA	TGTGCCAGCCCACGTAAGCGGTGTACCTACGAGCAGTACTTC	CASPRKRCTYEQYF
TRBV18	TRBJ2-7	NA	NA	TGTGCCAGCTCACCGAAAATCAAGCTCAACTCCTACGAGCAGTACTTC	CASSPKIKLNSYEQYF
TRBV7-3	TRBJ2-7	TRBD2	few	TGTGCCAGCAGCTTACAAGCGGGGGTTCCGTACTACGAGCAGTACTTC	CASSLQAGVPYYEQYF
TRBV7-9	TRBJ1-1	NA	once	TGTGCCAGCAGCTTAGGGTCGGGTCCCTTTGAAGCTTTCTTT	CASSLGSGPFEAFF
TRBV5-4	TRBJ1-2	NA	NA	TGTGCCAGCGGTGCGACAGGCAACTTCGTCTATGGCTACACCTTC	CASGATGNFVYGYTF
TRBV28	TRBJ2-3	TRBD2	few	TGTGCCAGCCACCCCGGACTAGAGATTTCGTCCGCGCAGTATTTT	CASHPGLEISSAQYF
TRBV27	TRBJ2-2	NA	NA	TGTGCCAGTAAGTTCGGAGTACGGGGGAACACCGGGGAGCTGTTTTTT	CASKFGVRGNTGELFF
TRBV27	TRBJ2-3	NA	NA	TGTGCCAGCAGTAGCGCAGATACGCAGTATTTT	CASSSADTQYF
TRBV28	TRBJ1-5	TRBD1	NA	TGTGCCAGCAGTCCGTTACAGGGGGAATATCAGCCCCAGCATTTT	CASSPLQGEYQPQHF
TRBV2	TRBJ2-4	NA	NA	TGTGCCAGTTCGCCGGGGTCGTTGGACATTCAGTACTTC	CASSPGSLDIQYF
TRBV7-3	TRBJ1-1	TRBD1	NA	TGTGCCAGCAGCTTACTAACAGGGGTGGATACTGAAGCTTTCTTT	CASSLLTGVDTEAFF
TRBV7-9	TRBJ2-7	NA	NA	TGTGCCAGCAGCTTAATAGGGGCCAACTCCTACGAGCAGTACTTC	CASSLIGANSYEQYF
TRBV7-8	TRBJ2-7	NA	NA	TGTGCCAGCAGCTTAGTCCCGTCCTACGAGCAGTACTTC	CASSLVPSYEQYF
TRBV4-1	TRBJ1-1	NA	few	TGCGCCAGCAGCCAAGAACAGGTCATGAACACTGAAGCTTTCTTT	CASSQEQVMNTEAFF
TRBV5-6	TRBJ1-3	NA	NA	TGTGCCAGCAGCTTGAGGGCAGGGAATAGATTTGGAAACACCATATATTTT	CASSLRAGNRFGNTIYF
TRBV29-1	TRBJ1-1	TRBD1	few	TGCAGCGTTATCGGACAGGGGGCGACTGAAGCTTTCTTT	CSVIGQGATEAFF